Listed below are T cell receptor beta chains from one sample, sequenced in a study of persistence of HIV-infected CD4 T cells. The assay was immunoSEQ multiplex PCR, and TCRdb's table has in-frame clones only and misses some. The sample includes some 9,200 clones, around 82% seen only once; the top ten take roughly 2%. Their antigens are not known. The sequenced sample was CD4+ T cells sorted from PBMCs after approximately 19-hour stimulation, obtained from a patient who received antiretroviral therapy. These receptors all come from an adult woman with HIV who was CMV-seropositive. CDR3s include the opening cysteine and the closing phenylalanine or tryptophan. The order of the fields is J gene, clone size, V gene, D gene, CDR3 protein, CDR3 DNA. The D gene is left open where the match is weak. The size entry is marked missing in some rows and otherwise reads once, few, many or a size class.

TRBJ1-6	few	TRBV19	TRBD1	CASKPGQGTNSPLHF	TGTGCCAGTAAACCGGGACAGGGCACTAATTCACCCCTCCACTTT
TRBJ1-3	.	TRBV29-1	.	CSVRVAGNTIYF	TGCAGCGTCAGGGTGGCTGGAAACACCATATATTTT
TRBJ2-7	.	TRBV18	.	CASSPRPDEQYF	TGTGCCAGCTCACCGCGGCCAGACGAGCAGTACTTC
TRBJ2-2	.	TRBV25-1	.	CASSEQGRNTGELFF	TGTGCCAGCAGTGAACAGGGGCGAAACACCGGGGAGCTGTTTTTT
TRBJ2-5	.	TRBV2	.	CASRRQETQYF	TGTGCCAGCAGGAGGCAAGAGACCCAGTACTTC
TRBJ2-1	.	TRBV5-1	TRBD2	CASSWTPSGGEQFF	TGCGCCAGCAGCTGGACCCCTAGCGGGGGGGAGCAGTTCTTC
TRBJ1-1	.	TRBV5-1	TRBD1	CASSRGAQGSANTEAFF	TGCGCCAGCAGCCGGGGAGCACAGGGGTCCGCGAACACTGAAGCTTTCTTT
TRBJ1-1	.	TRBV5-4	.	CASSWDPNTEAFF	TGTGCCAGCAGCTGGGACCCTAACACTGAAGCTTTCTTT
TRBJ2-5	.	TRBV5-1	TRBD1	CASSWGQAQETQYF	TGCGCCAGCAGCTGGGGACAGGCCCAAGAGACCCAGTACTTC
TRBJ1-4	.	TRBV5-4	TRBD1	CASSPGDRAHKNEKLFF	TGTGCCAGCAGCCCCGGGGACAGGGCCCACAAGAATGAAAAACTGTTTTTT
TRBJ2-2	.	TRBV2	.	CASREGYTGELFF	TGTGCCAGCCGCGAGGGGTACACCGGGGAGCTGTTTTTT
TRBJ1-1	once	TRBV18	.	CASSSTVFEEAFF	TGTGCCAGCTCATCTACAGTGTTCGAGGAAGCTTTCTTT
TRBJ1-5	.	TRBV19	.	CASSKGFQANQPQHF	TGTGCCAGTAGTAAGGGCTTCCAAGCCAATCAGCCCCAGCATTTT
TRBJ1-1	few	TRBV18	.	CASSPLGGNTEAFF	TGTGCCAGCTCACCACTGGGAGGGAACACTGAAGCTTTCTTT
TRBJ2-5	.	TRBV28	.	CASSPGEETQYF	TGTGCCAGCAGTCCGGGGGAAGAGACCCAGTACTTC
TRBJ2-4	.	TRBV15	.	CATSRDAKGGNIQYF	TGTGCCACCAGCAGAGATGCAAAAGGGGGAAACATTCAGTACTTC
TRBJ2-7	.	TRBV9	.	CASSPWSEYSSYEQYF	TGTGCCAGCAGCCCCTGGTCCGAGTACAGCTCCTACGAGCAGTACTTC
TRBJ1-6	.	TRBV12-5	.	CASGQRERPLHF	TGTGCTAGTGGCCAAAGGGAGCGACCCCTCCACTTT
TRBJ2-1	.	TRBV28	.	CASSLVPNPYSEQFF	TGTGCCAGCAGTTTAGTACCGAATCCCTATAGTGAGCAGTTCTTC
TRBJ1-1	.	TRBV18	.	CASSPRVNTEAFF	TGTGCCAGCTCACCCAGGGTCAACACTGAAGCTTTCTTT
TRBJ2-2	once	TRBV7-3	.	CASSLSGAPNTGELFF	TGTGCCAGCAGCTTATCTGGAGCTCCGAACACCGGGGAGCTGTTTTTT
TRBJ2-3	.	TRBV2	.	CASKKLVMDTDTQYF	TGTGCCAGTAAAAAACTAGTAATGGACACAGATACGCAGTATTTT
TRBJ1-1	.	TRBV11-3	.	CASSSVGNTEAFF	TGTGCCAGCAGCTCCGTGGGGAACACTGAAGCTTTCTTT
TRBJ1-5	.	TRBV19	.	CASSAKTGLNQPQHF	TGTGCCAGTAGTGCAAAAACGGGACTCAATCAGCCCCAGCATTTT
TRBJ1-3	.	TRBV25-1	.	CASSEPGGNTIYF	TGTGCCAGCAGTGAACCAGGAGGAAACACCATATATTTT
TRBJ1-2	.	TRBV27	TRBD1	CASSLTAGGGFNGYTF	TGTGCCAGCAGTTTAACCGCAGGGGGGGGATTTAATGGCTACACCTTC
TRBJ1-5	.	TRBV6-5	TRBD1	CASRTGTGGNQPQHF	TGTGCCAGCAGGACTGGGACAGGGGGCAATCAGCCCCAGCATTTT
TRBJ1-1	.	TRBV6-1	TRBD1	CASSGQGGNTEAFF	TGTGCCAGCAGTGGACAGGGGGGGAACACTGAAGCTTTCTTT
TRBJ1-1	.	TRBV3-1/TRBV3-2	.	CASSQAKEAFF	TGTGCCAGCAGCCAAGCTAAAGAAGCTTTCTTT
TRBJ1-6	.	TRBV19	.	CASSKLTYSPLHF	TGTGCCAGTAGTAAGTTGACGTATTCACCCCTCCACTTT
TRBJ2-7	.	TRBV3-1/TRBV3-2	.	CASSAPGGSSYEQYF	TGTGCCAGCAGCGCACCGGGCGGAAGCTCCTACGAGCAGTACTTC
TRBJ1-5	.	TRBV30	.	CAWSARVDQPQHF	TGTGCCTGGAGCGCCCGGGTGGATCAGCCCCAGCATTTT
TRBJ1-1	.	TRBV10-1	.	CASSAGSNTEAFF	TGCGCCAGCAGTGCGGGCTCAAACACTGAAGCTTTCTTT
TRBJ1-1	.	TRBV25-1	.	CASSAGKGEAFF	TGTGCCAGCAGTGCCGGAAAGGGCGAAGCTTTCTTT
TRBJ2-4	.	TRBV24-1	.	CATSDYTEGNIQYF	TGTGCCACCAGTGATTACACAGAGGGAAACATTCAGTACTTC
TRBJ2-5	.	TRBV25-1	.	CASSEYRGGAGETQYF	TGTGCCAGCAGTGAATATAGGGGAGGCGCGGGAGAGACCCAGTACTTC
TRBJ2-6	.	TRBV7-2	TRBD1	CASSLTGTGGSGANVLTF	TGTGCCAGCAGCTTAACCGGGACAGGGGGCTCTGGGGCCAACGTCCTGACTTTC
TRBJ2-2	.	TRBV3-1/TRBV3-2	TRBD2	CASSQESRGHLGGGAANTGELFF	TGTGCCAGCAGCCAAGAATCTCGAGGTCACCTCGGCGGGGGGGCCGCGAACACCGGGGAGCTGTTTTTT
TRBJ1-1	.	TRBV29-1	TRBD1	CSVDRSGQGSEAFF	TGCAGCGTTGATCGCTCGGGACAGGGCTCTGAAGCTTTCTTT
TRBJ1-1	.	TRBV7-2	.	CASSLNGAQGLTEAFF	TGTGCCAGCAGCTTGAACGGAGCCCAAGGCTTGACTGAAGCTTTCTTT
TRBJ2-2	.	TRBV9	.	CASSISGNTGELFF	TGTGCCAGCAGCATTAGCGGGAACACCGGGGAGCTGTTTTTT
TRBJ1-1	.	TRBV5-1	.	CASSLGPGGAGTEAFF	TGCGCCAGCAGCTTGGGGCCCGGGGGGGCCGGAACTGAAGCTTTCTTT
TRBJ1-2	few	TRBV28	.	CASSLREGHGYTF	TGTGCCAGCAGCCTAAGGGAAGGACATGGCTACACCTTC
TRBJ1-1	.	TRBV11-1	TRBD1	CASSLQPTLQGTEAFF	TGTGCCAGCAGCCTACAACCAACCCTACAGGGGACTGAAGCTTTCTTT
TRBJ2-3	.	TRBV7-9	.	CASSPETDTQYF	TGTGCCAGCAGCCCGGAGACAGATACGCAGTATTTT
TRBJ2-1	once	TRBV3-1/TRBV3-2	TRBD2	CASSQGRLAGGLNEQFF	TGTGCCAGCAGCCAAGGGCGTCTAGCGGGAGGGTTAAATGAGCAGTTCTTC
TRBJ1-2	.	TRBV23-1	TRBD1	CASSHSSPGQGRYGYTF	TGCGCCAGCAGTCACTCCTCCCCGGGACAGGGAAGGTATGGCTACACCTTC
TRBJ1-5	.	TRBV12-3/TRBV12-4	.	CASSWSEDQPQHF	TGTGCCAGCAGTTGGTCGGAAGATCAGCCCCAGCATTTT
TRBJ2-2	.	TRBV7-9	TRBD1	CASSPGTGGYTGELFF	TGTGCCAGCAGCCCGGGGACAGGAGGTTACACCGGGGAGCTGTTTTTT
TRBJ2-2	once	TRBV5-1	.	CASSKSLANTGELFF	TGCGCCAGCAGCAAGTCTTTGGCGAACACCGGGGAGCTGTTTTTT
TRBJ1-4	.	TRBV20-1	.	CSVSSGIDLFF	TGCAGTGTATCGTCAGGGATTGATCTGTTTTTT
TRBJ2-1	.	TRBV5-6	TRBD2	CASSTKGLYNEQFF	TGTGCCAGCAGCACAAAGGGACTATACAATGAGCAGTTCTTC
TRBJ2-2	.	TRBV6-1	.	CASSEVAITGELFF	TGTGCCAGCAGTGAAGTGGCCATCACCGGGGAGCTGTTTTTT
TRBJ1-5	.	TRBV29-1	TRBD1	CSVGQGAGDQPQHF	TGCAGCGTTGGACAGGGGGCGGGGGATCAGCCCCAGCATTTT